This T cell receptor beta chain was retrieved from a study of T cells in women clearing cervical HPV infection. The assay was immunoSEQ multiplex PCR, and TCRdb's table has in-frame clones only and misses some. The sample is made up of 39,000 or so clones, and the top ten hold roughly 6% of it. Germline-derived CDR1 and CDR2 are SGHTA and FQGNSA. CDR3 length: 13 residues. Study observations and caveats: Associations may precede or follow infection; HPV-specific or memory T cells were not isolated. TRBV6-7 abundance was lower in cases than controls (roughly 0.11% versus 0.16%).

A word on this clone: The target antigen is unknown. The CDR3 end falls 3 residues outside the read, so it is completed with the germline J gene.

The chain employs TRBV7-2 and TRBJ1-2, with 7 bases lining up with TRBD1. The receptor was isolated from a woman aged 18-69 years with a cervical HPV16 infection that either progressed to CIN3+ or cleared (not recorded which). Material: blood buffy coat. The CDR3 loop is CASRAGGPYDYTF. The sequenced part of the CDR3 DNA is TGTGCCAGCAGGGCAGGGGGACCCTACGAC.